The clone carrying this TCR beta chain showed up just a few times. The data were obtained in a study of identical twins. MiXCR, applied by TCRdb to the 5' RACE reads, yields one record per CDR3 protein. This sample yields approximately 590,000 distinct CDR3 sequences, of which around 9.6% are seen a single time; around 3.2% belongs to the top ten. The data were also submitted as part of a second study, on yellow fever vaccine responses in identical twins.

Specimen: PBMCs. The TCR comes from a woman between 18 and 29 years old in good health.

The CDR3 reads CSARLRPGESRNEQFF. The CDR3, as DNA: TGCAGTGCTAGACTCAGACCCGGGGAGAGTAGAAATGAGCAGTTCTTC. The chain joins TRBV20-1 to TRBJ2-1, with D possibly being TRBD2 (5 bases). In germline, CDR1 is DFQATT, CDR2 SNEGSKA (reference sequence). Trimming stripped 2 bases from V and 7 bases from J, with 21 bases between. This CDR3 region has 16 residues.